This TCR beta chain came from a study of read filtering for tumor transcriptome and immune sequencing. Study-wide background: Revised staging placed eight or nine patients in R-ISS I, some 17 in II, six or seven in III. Study-wide results and limits: IR-seq and RNA-seq agreed better without single-read clonotypes.

This library used roughly 400 ng RNA and molecular barcoded adaptors spanning alpha/delta and beta/gamma chains. TCRdb reprocessed the reads with MiXCR, giving one entry per CDR3 protein. The profile shows fewer than 75,000 distinct CDR3 sequences, approximately 22% of them singletons. Germline V lookup: CDR1 SGHDT, CDR2 YYEEEE. Trimming left V 4 bases short and J 2 bases short, with 12 bases between. The length of the CDR3 is 15 residues. This clonotype came up many times. Its target is not known. The material sequenced was a population of CD138-negative cells sorted from bone marrow. The sequence was collected from a donor aged 40 or over with multiple myeloma. This rearrangement joins TRBV5-6 to TRBJ2-2, with D tentatively TRBD2 (5 bases). The CDR3 DNA follows: TGTGCCAGCAGCCCGGGGTGGGCCAACACCGGGGAGCTGTTTTTT. Translated: CASSPGWANTGELFF.